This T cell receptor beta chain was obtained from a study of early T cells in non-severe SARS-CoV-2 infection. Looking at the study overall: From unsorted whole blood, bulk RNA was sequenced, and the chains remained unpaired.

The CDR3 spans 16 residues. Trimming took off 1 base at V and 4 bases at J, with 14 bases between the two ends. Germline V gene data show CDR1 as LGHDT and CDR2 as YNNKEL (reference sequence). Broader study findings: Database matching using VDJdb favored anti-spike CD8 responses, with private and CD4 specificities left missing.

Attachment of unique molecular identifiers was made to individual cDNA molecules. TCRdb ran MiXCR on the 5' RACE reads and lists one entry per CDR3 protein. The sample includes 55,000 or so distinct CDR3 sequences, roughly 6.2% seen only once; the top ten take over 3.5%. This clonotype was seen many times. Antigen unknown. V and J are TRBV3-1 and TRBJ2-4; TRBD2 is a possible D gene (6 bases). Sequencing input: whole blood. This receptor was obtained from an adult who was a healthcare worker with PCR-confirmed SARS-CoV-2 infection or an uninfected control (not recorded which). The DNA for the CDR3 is TGTGCCAGCAGCCAAGTGTCGTTAGGGACTAAAAACATTCAGTACTTC. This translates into CASSQVSLGTKNIQYF.